This T cell receptor (beta chain) was captured in a study of blood T cell repertoires in COVID-19. About the study: COVID-19 samples collected from the United States, Italy and Spain covered acute and convalescent phases. T cells, B-cell-depleted T cells, or PBMCs supplied cDNA or gDNA.

Per the authors' pipeline: Estimation of nucleated cell counts relied on the amplification of reference gene primers. Sequencing used immunoSEQ multiplex PCR; TCRdb keeps in-frame clones, though not all of them. Clonal size and the V and J genes are those of that table, whereas D and trimming came from the DNA. The table lists 110,000 to 150,000 clones, under 90% of them singletons, with approximately 8.2% in the top ten. Germline values: CDR1 SQVTM, CDR2 ANQGSEA. There are 16 residues in the CDR3. Trimming took 1 base from V and 3 from J; bases not matched to a gene: 6. The chain carries TRBV29-1 and TRBJ2-1, with TRBD1 matching 10 bases. The sequence was collected from a human donor in a cohort sampled during active COVID-19. The sequenced sample was peripheral blood. The CDR3, as DNA: TGCAGCGTTGAAGGGGGGGACAGGGGTAACTACAATGAGCAGTTCTTC. Translated, it gives CSVEGGDRGNYNEQFF.